This TCR beta chain derives from a study of blood T cell repertoires in COVID-19. As for the study in general: COVID-19 samples collected from the United States, Italy and Spain covered acute and convalescent phases. Sources were T cells, B-cell-depleted T cells, or PBMCs; the material itself was cDNA or gDNA.

Per the germline V gene, CDR1 is SEHNR and CDR2 is FQNEAQ (reference sequence). CDR3 length: 13 residues. V was trimmed by 3 bases and J by 0 bases, leaving 5 bases between them. The repertoire was sequenced with immunoSEQ multiplex PCR; TCRdb's copy has only in-frame clones and lacks some. The table has roughly 60,000 clones, roughly 80% seen once; the top ten hold 25%. The sequenced sample was peripheral blood. The chain has TRBV7-9 and TRBJ1-1; no clear D. The clonotype originates from a human donor in a cohort sampled during active COVID-19. The DNA of the CDR3 is TGTGCCAGCAGCTTGGAGTTGAACACTGAAGCTTTCTTT. Protein sequence: CASSLELNTEAFF.